A single sample gave rise to the 19 T cell receptor beta chains below, sequenced in a study of cytomegalovirus exposure and HLA in healthy donors. The PCR employed 60 Vbeta primers together with 13 Jbeta primers. Here immunoSEQ multiplex PCR was the method, and the copy in TCRdb shows in-frame clones only, minus some. Of 100,000 or so clones in the sample, approximately 80% were seen once. What was sequenced was PBMCs. The receptors come from a man aged 30 to 39 in good health and CMV-seropositive.

The V call is TRBV7-9, the J call TRBJ2-6; possibly TRBD2 for D (6 bases). CDR3 length: 15 residues. V dropped 5 bases and J dropped 1 base, with 9 bases sitting between them. Germline assignment: CDR1 SEHNR and CDR2 FQNEAQ (reference sequence). The CDR3 loop reads CASSPGGSGANVLTF. DNA for the CDR3: TGTGCCAGCAGCCCTGGGGGGTCTGGGGCCAACGTCCTGACTTTC.

The rearrangement joins TRBV4-1 to TRBJ2-5, with 9 bases that match TRBD2. The V and J ends lost 4 bases and 5 bases, in that order; junction bases with no gene match: 2. This CDR3 comprises 13 residues. CDR1 and CDR2 (germline): MGHRA, YSYEKL. Here the CDR3 reads CASSRGGAETQYF. In DNA form, the CDR3 reads TGCGCCAGCAGCCGCGGGGGGGCCGAGACCCAGTACTTC.

This clone has more than one count but fewer than ten. The CDR3 bases are TGTGCCACCAGCAGAGGGGACAGGGTTAATTCACCCCTCCACTTT. Protein product: CATSRGDRVNSPLHF. The genes are TRBV15 and TRBJ1-6; TRBD1 agrees at 9 bases. Germline CDR1 and CDR2: LNHNV and YYDKDF (reference sequence). The CDR3 consists of 15 residues. The trim removed 1 base at V and 6 bases at J, leaving 1 base unmatched.

In this sample, this clone turned up once. The chain is built from TRBV27 and TRBJ1-1; possibly TRBD1 for D (6 bases). The CDR3 loop spans 15 amino acids. Germline loops: CDR1 MNHEY, CDR2 SMNVEV (reference sequence). The V and J ends lost 6 bases and 5 bases respectively, with 19 bases between them. The CDR3 bases are TGTGCCAGCAGACTCCGAACAGGGAGTGGGACTGAAGCTTTCTTT. Protein: CASRLRTGSGTEAFF.

This clone was seen just once. The genes are TRBV28 and TRBJ1-2; D remains unclear. V was trimmed by 5 bases and J by 7 bases, leaving 8 bases between them. CDR1 MDHEN and CDR2 SYDVKM come from the germline V gene. The CDR3 extends over 11 amino acids. In nucleotides, the CDR3 is TGTGCCAGCAGTCTTTTCGGTGGCTACACCTTC. Residues: CASSLFGGYTF.

This clone was seen a few times. This chain connects TRBV28 to TRBJ2-3, with 11 bases that match TRBD2. With V trimmed by 6 bases and J by 5 bases, 7 bases remained unmatched. The CDR3 is 15 residues long. Germline CDR1 reads MDHEN; CDR2 reads SYDVKM. For the CDR3, the DNA is TGTGCCAGCAGAGATAGCGGGAGGGCCAGAGATACGCAGTATTTT. Protein: CASRDSGRARDTQYF.

The J gene is TRBJ2-5, the V gene TRBV20-1; D is perhaps TRBD2 (5 bases). The V gene's germline CDR1 is DFQATT and CDR2 SNEGSKA (reference sequence). The CDR3 extends over 11 amino acids. As DNA, the CDR3 is TGCAGCTGGACTGAGCATGAGACCCAGTACTTC. Protein sequence: CSWTEHETQYF.

The chain carries TRBV30 and TRBJ1-3; 8 bases agree with TRBD1. The CDR3 has 15 residues. V dropped 3 bases and J dropped 5; count of bases not matched to a gene: 9. Germline CDR1 reads GTSNPN; CDR2 reads SVGIG (reference sequence). For the CDR3, the DNA is TGTGCCTGGAGGACCCGGGACAGGAATCGAAACACCATATATTTT. It specifies CAWRTRDRNRNTIYF.

This rearrangement joins TRBV6-5 to TRBJ2-7; TRBD2 aligns across 10 bases. V was pared by 5 bases and J by 6 bases, with 4 bases of the junction left unmatched. Germline CDR1 reads MNHEY; CDR2 reads SVGAGI. The CDR3 is made up of 13 amino acids. The CDR3 region is CASSPRTSGEQYF. In DNA form, the CDR3 reads TGTGCCAGCAGTCCCCGGACTAGCGGCGAGCAGTACTTC.

This clone was seen a handful of times. CDR3: CASSLSGLGGGELFF. The CDR3 DNA reads TGTGCCAGCAGTTTATCGGGTCTAGGGGGCGGGGAGCTGTTTTTT. The rearrangement uses TRBV27 and TRBJ2-2; TRBD1 might be the D (6 bases). Per germline, CDR1 MNHEY and CDR2 SMNVEV (reference sequence). The CDR3 loop spans 15 amino acids. V lost 0 bases and J lost 7, with 12 bases in between.

This clone occurred a few times. CDR3 loop: CSARRGATYNEQFF. The CDR3 bases are TGCAGCGCCCGTCGGGGGGCCACCTACAATGAGCAGTTCTTC. The rearrangement joins TRBV29-1 to TRBJ2-1, with a weak D call TRBD2 (7 bases). The CDR3 covers 14 residues. The V end lost 7 bases, the J end lost 2 bases, and 15 bases lay between the germline ends. Germline CDR1 is SQVTM and CDR2 is ANQGSEA.

The chain is built from TRBV6-5 and TRBJ1-1, with D uncertain. The CDR3 extends over 13 amino acids. The germline V gene has CDR1 MNHEY and CDR2 SVGAGI. Trimming stripped 5 bases from V and 1 base from J, with 8 bases between. The CDR3 DNA reads as TGTGCCAGCAGTGACCGCGGGAACACTGAAGCTTTCTTT. Encoded protein: CASSDRGNTEAFF.

The chain carries TRBV7-2 and TRBJ2-1; 7 nucleotides agree with TRBD1. The germline V gene has CDR1 SGHTA and CDR2 FQGNSA. V gave up 5 bases and J gave up 4 bases; unmatched junction bases: 8. The CDR3 spans 15 residues. This CDR3 reads CASSPYRGDYNEQFF. CDR3 DNA: TGTGCCAGCAGCCCCTACAGGGGCGATTACAATGAGCAGTTCTTC. The entire variable domain, with the rest obtained from reference TRBV7-2 and TRBJ2-1, is as follows: GAGVSQSPSNKVTEKGKDVELRCDPISGHTALYWYRQSLGQGLEFLIYFQGNSAPDKSGLPSDRFSAERTGGSVSTLTIQRTQQEDSAVYLCASSPYRGDYNEQFFGPGTRLTVL.

Only a few counts were recorded for this clone. The gene calls are TRBV7-9 and TRBJ1-2; perhaps TRBD1 as D (6 bases). The CDR3 runs to 14 residues. The germline gives CDR1 SEHNR, CDR2 FQNEAQ (reference sequence). Trimming took 5 bases from V and 4 from J, leaving 14 bases between them. The CDR3 coding sequence is TGTGCCAGCAGCCGCCGGGACATGGGCTATGGCTACACCTTC. Its protein is CASSRRDMGYGYTF.

This chain links TRBV4-1 with TRBJ1-5; D is uncertain. Germline-derived CDR1 and CDR2 are MGHRA and YSYEKL. The CDR3 runs to 15 residues. The ends were cut back, 3 bases at V and 1 base at J, with 10 bases in the middle. CDR3 in amino acids: CASSQAGLSNQPQHF. CDR3 nucleotides: TGCGCCAGCAGCCAGGCGGGTTTGAGCAATCAGCCCCAGCATTTT.

The chain combines TRBV7-2 with TRBJ2-7; 8 bases match TRBD2. V lost 5 bases to trimming and J lost 4 bases; unmatched junction nucleotides: 10. The CDR3 loop spans 15 amino acids. Germline CDR1 is SGHTA and CDR2 is FQGNSA. CDR3 in DNA: TGTGCCAGCAGCCGATGGGCGGGAGGTTCTTACGAGCAGTACTTC. The encoded protein is CASSRWAGGSYEQYF.

The gene calls are TRBV5-1 and TRBJ2-1, with 12 bases matching TRBD2. V was pared by 4 bases and J by 2 bases, with 1 base of the junction left unmatched. The CDR3 contains 15 residues. CDR1 is SGHRS, CDR2 YFSETQ, per germline. CDR3 sequence (DNA): TGCGCCAGCAGCCGGACTAGCGGGACCTACAATGAGCAGTTCTTC. Translated: CASSRTSGTYNEQFF.

The V and J genes are TRBV4-1 and TRBJ1-2; D might be TRBD1 (5 bases). The CDR3 is 16 amino acids. The V and J ends lost 1 base and 5 bases respectively, with 17 bases between them. CDR1 MGHRA and CDR2 YSYEKL come from the germline V gene. The CDR3, as DNA: TGCGCCAGCAGCCAAGTGGGGGGTGGGGGAACTTATGGCTACACCTTC. Protein product: CASSQVGGGGTYGYTF.

The chain recombines TRBV11-3 with TRBJ2-4, with D tentatively TRBD1 (5 bases). Germline CDR1 and CDR2: SGHNT and YENEEA. V gave up 0 bases and J gave up 15 bases, with 15 bases separating them. This CDR3 has 13 amino acids. CDR3 in DNA: TGTGCCAGCAGCTTAGATGCCGCAGGGATACTGTACTTC. Its protein product is CASSLDAAGILYF.